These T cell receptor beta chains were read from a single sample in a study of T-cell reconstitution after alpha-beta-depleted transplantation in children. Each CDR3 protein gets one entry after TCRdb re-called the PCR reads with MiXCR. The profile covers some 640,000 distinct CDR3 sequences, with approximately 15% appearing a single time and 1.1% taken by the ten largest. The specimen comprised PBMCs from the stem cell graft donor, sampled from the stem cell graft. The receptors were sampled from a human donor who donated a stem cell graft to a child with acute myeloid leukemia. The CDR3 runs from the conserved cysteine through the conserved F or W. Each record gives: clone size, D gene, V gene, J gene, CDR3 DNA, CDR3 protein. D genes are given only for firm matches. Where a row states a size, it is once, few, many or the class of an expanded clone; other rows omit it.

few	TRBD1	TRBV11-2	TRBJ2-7	TGTGCCAGCAGCGAACGTGGGTTGGACAGGGCTCTCGAGCAGTACTTC	CASSERGLDRALEQYF
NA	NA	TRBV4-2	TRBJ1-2	TGTGCCAGCAGCCCCCGGGACGCCACGTATGGCTACACCTTC	CASSPRDATYGYTF
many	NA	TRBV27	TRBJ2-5	TGTGCCAGCAGTTTATCCAGGGCTGGAGAGACCCAGTACTTC	CASSLSRAGETQYF
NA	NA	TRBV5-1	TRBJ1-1	TGCGCCAGCAGCTGGCCCGGTTTGGGAAACACTGAAGCTTTCTTT	CASSWPGLGNTEAFF
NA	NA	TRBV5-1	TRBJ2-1	TGCGCCAGCAGCTTGGAGGGACCCAACAATGAGCAGTTCTTC	CASSLEGPNNEQFF
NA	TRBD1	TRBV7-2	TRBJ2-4	TGTGCCAGCAGCTCCCGGGACAGCCGACTAGCCAAAAACATTCAGTACTTC	CASSSRDSRLAKNIQYF
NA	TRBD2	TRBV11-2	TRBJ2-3	TGTGCCAGCAGCCCGCTCATCGAGCGGGGGGCCCACAGCACAGATACGCAGTATTTT	CASSPLIERGAHSTDTQYF
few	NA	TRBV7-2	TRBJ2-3	TGTGCCAGCAGCTTACCACGGGGGACAACCAGCACAGATACGCAGTATTTT	CASSLPRGTTSTDTQYF
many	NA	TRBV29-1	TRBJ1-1	TGCAGCGTGGGCGACGGGGGAAACACTGAAGCTTTCTTT	CSVGDGGNTEAFF
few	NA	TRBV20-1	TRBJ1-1	TGCAGTGCTTGGACGGGGGGGACTGAAGCTTTCTTT	CSAWTGGTEAFF
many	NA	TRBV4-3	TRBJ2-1	TGCGCCAGCAGCCAAGATAGGGTTACAGGGGAGCAGTTCTTC	CASSQDRVTGEQFF
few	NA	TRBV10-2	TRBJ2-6	TGCGCCAGCAGTGAGGCAGTCCTCTCTGGGGCCAACGTCCTGACTTTC	CASSEAVLSGANVLTF
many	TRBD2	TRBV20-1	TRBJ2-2	TGCAGTGCTAAACCGGGACTAGTGGGGACCGGGGAGCTGTTTTTT	CSAKPGLVGTGELFF
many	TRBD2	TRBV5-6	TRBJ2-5	TGTGCCAGCGAGCTTGGCCTAGCGGGAGAGACCCAGTACTTC	CASELGLAGETQYF
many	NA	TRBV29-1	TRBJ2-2	TGCAGCGTGTACACCGGGGAGCTGTTTTTT	CSVYTGELFF
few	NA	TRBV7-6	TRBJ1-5	TGTGCCAGCAGCCCCGGGGGGATAGATGGCAATCAGCCCCAGCATTTT	CASSPGGIDGNQPQHF
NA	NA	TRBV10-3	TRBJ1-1	TGTGCCATCAGTGAACAGCTGAACACTGAAGCTTTCTTT	CAISEQLNTEAFF
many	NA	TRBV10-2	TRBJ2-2	TGCGCCAGCAGTCTCTACGTGGCCAGGGAGAACACCGGGGAGCTGTTTTTT	CASSLYVARENTGELFF
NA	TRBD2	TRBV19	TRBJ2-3	TGTGCCAGTAGTATAACTGGGGCGGGGGGCACAGATACGCAGTATTTT	CASSITGAGGTDTQYF
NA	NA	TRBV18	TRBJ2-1	TGTGCCAGCTCATCCACAGGACCCCCGAGGGATGAGCAGTTCTTC	CASSSTGPPRDEQFF
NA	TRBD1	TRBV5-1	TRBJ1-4	TGCGCCAGCAGCTTGGCTGGGACAGGGGGCAGTAATGAAAAACTGTTTTTT	CASSLAGTGGSNEKLFF
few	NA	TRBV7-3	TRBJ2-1	TGTGCCAGCAGCTCAACAGGACCCAATGAGCAGTTCTTC	CASSSTGPNEQFF
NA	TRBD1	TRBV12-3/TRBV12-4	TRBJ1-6	TGTGCCAGCAGTTTAAGCGGGTCAAGGGGGCAGAGTTCACCCCTCCACTTT	CASSLSGSRGQSSPLHF
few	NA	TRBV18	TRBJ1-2	TGTGCCAGCTCACCCAACGGAGACAAGCCCTATGATGGCTACACCTTC	CASSPNGDKPYDGYTF
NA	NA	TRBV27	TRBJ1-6	TGTGCCAGCAGTTTAGCCCTCCCGGGACCCTCACGGCCACCCCTCCACTTT	CASSLALPGPSRPPLHF
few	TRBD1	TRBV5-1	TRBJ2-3	TGCGCCAGCAGCAACGGACAGGGCACAGATACGCAGTATTTT	CASSNGQGTDTQYF
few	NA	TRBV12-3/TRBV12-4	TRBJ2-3	TGTGCCAGCAGTTTAACCGGGCCCCTCACAGATACGCAGTATTTT	CASSLTGPLTDTQYF
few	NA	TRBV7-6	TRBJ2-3	TGTGCCAGCAGCCCCGCCCCTCGTAGCGGATCCACAGATACGCAGTATTTT	CASSPAPRSGSTDTQYF
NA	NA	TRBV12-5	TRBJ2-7	TGTGCTAGTGGCACGCCTTATCGGGAGCAGTACTTC	CASGTPYREQYF
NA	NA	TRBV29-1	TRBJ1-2	TGCAGCCTGACTGACTCCGGCTATGGCTACACCTTC	CSLTDSGYGYTF
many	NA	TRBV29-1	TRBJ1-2	TGCAGCGTTCAGAACTATGGCTACACCTTC	CSVQNYGYTF
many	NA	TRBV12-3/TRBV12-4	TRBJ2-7	TGTGCCAGCAGGCCCGATCTAGGACAGGAGCAGTACTTC	CASRPDLGQEQYF
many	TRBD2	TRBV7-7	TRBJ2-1	TGTGCCAGCAGCCCCATGCCTAGCGGGGGGGACAATGAGCAGTTCTTC	CASSPMPSGGDNEQFF
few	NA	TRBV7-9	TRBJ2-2	TGTGCCAGCAGCCTATCCGGGGCCTTTGACACCGGGGAGCTGTTTTTT	CASSLSGAFDTGELFF
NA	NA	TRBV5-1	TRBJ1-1	TGCGCCAGCAGCTCATACAGGGAAGAAGCTTTCTTT	CASSSYREEAFF
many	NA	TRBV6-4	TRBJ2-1	TGTGCCAGCAGTGAGTTGATGGAGGGTGAGCAGTTCTTC	CASSELMEGEQFF
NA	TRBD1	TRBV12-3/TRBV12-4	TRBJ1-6	TGTGCCAGCAGTGACCACAGGGGGCTGGATTCACCCCTCCACTTT	CASSDHRGLDSPLHF
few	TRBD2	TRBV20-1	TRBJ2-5	TGCAGTGCTAGTCCATTGAGGCTAGCGGATCAAGAGACCCAGTACTTC	CSASPLRLADQETQYF
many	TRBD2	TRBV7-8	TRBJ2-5	TGTGCCAGCAGCTTTGGCGGGGGGATGGGGGAGACCCAGTACTTC	CASSFGGGMGETQYF
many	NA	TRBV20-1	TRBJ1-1	TGCAGTGCTAGATTCCTACAGGGATCGCACACTGAAGCTTTCTTT	CSARFLQGSHTEAFF
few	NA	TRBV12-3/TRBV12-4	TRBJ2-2	TGTGCCAGCAGCTTCGAGGTCGGGGGGCGTAGCACCACCGGGGAGCTGTTTTTT	CASSFEVGGRSTTGELFF
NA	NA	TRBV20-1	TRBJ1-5	TGCAGTGCTAGTTTCAGGAGCAATCAGCCCCAGCATTTT	CSASFRSNQPQHF
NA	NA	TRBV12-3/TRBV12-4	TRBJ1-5	TGTGCCAGCAGTTTATCGCGGGCATGGGGCAATCAGCCCCAGCATTTT	CASSLSRAWGNQPQHF
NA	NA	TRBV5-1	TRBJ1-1	TGCGCCAGCAGCTTGGATACGGTAGCGACCACTGAAGCTTTCTTT	CASSLDTVATTEAFF
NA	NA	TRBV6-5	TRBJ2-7	TGTGCCAGCGAGACAGGAGACAGCTCCTACGAGCAGTACTTC	CASETGDSSYEQYF
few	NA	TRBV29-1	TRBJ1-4	TGCAGCGTTTTGAGCCTGGACTATGAAAAACTGTTTTTT	CSVLSLDYEKLFF
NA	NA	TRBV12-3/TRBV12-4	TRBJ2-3	TGTGCCAGCACCGTGGACGGGAGCACAGATACGCAGTATTTT	CASTVDGSTDTQYF
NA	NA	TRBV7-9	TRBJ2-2	TGTGGCAGCAGCTCGTACACCGGGGAGCTGTTTTTT	CGSSSYTGELFF
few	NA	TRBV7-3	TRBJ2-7	TGTGCCAGCAGCTCCGGACAGTACCACGAGCAGTACTTC	CASSSGQYHEQYF
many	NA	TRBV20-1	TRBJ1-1	TGCAGTGCAGCTCGGGGGGACTTCCCTGAAGCTTTCTTT	CSAARGDFPEAFF
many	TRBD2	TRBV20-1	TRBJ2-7	TGCAGTGCTTGGACTAGCGGGGGGGCGAAGCAGTACTTC	CSAWTSGGAKQYF
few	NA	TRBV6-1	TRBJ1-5	TGTGCCAGCAGTGATCCGACGTCAGGCGGTCAGCCCCAGCATTTT	CASSDPTSGGQPQHF
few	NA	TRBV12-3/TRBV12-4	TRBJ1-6	TGTGCCAGCAGTTTAACTCGAGGGTTGAATTCACCCCTCCACTTT	CASSLTRGLNSPLHF
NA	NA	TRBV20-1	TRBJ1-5	TGCTGTGCTAGAGATCCGAGGAGGGAACACCCCTCGCAGCCCCAGCATTTT	CCARDPRREHPSQPQHF
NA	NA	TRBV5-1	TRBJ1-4	TGCGCCAGCAGCCAGCAGAGTGGAGGTAATGAAAAACTGTTTTTT	CASSQQSGGNEKLFF
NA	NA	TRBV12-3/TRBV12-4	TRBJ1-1	TGTGCCAGCAGTTTCTGGAGTAACACTGAAGCTTTCTTT	CASSFWSNTEAFF